The source of this T cell receptor (beta chain) is a study of T cells after yellow fever vaccination. Germline CDR1 and CDR2: SQVTM and ANQGSEA. V was shortened by 2 bases and J by 2 bases, with 12 bases between the two germline ends. The length of the CDR3 is 14 residues. Study-wide points: In post-booster samples, most primary-vaccination clones reappeared (96% CD4, nearly 90% CD8).

MiXCR was run by TCRdb on the 5' RACE reads, yielding one entry per CDR3 protein. The sample lists some 250,000 distinct CDR3 sequences; 3.6% were seen once. This clonotype appeared many times. Its antigen is not identified. The V and J genes are TRBV29-1 and TRBJ1-2; no firm D call. The clonotype comes from a man aged 18 to 29 who received the YFV17D yellow fever vaccine. The starting material was PBMCs, obtained 15 days after the yellow fever booster vaccination. CDR3 nucleotide sequence: TGCAGCGTTGAAAACGGCGGAAACAACTATGGCTACACCTTC. This sequence encodes CSVENGGNNYGYTF.